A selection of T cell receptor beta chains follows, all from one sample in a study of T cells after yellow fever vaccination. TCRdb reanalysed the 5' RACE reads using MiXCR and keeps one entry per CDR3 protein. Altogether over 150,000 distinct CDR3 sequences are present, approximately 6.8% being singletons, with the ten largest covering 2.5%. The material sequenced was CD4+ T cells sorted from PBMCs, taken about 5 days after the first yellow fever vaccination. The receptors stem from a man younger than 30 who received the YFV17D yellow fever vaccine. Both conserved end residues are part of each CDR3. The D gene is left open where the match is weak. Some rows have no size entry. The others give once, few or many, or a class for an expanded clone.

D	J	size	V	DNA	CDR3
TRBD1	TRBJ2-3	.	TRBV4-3	TGCGCCAGCAGCCAACTTACCGGGACAGGGGTCACAGATACGCAGTATTTT	CASSQLTGTGVTDTQYF
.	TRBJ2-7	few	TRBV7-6	TGTGCCAGCAGCTCCTACCGCGTGAACGAGCAGTACTTC	CASSSYRVNEQYF
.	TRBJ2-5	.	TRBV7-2	TGTGCCAGCAGCTTACGCCGTCAAGAGACCCAGTACTTC	CASSLRRQETQYF
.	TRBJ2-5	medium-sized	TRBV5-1	TGTGCCAGCAGCTTAGAGGGCCAAGAGACCCAGTACTTC	CASSLEGQETQYF
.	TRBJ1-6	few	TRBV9	TGTGCCAGCAGCGTTAGTTCCTATTCACCCCTCCACTTT	CASSVSSYSPLHF
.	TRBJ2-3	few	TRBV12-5	TGTGCTAGTGGTTTAGGAGGGTTAGGTCCGCAGTATTTT	CASGLGGLGPQYF
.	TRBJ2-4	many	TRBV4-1	TGCGCCAGCAGCCAGGTGCAGGGTAATTCGGCAAACATTCAGTACTTC	CASSQVQGNSANIQYF
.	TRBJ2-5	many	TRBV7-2	TGTGCCAGCAGCTTGGACCAGCTGCGAGGGACCCAGTACTTC	CASSLDQLRGTQYF
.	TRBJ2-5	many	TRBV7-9	TGTGCCAGCAGCTTGGCCCAGTTGGAGACCCAGTACTTC	CASSLAQLETQYF
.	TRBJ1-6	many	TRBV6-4	TGTGCCAGCAGCCAGGGATCACCCCTCCACTTT	CASSQGSPLHF